The rows below give T cell receptor beta chains drawn from one sample of a study of T cell responses to AZD1222 COVID-19 vaccine. The table came from immunoSEQ multiplex PCR; TCRdb's copy has only in-frame clones and leaves some out. Here the sample spans 85,000 or so clones, 75% to 95% being singletons. This material consisted of peripheral blood, taken 28 days after the second AZD1222 dose. These receptors all stem from an adult who received the AZD1222 COVID-19 vaccine. CDR3s include the opening cysteine and the closing phenylalanine or tryptophan. Size is omitted from some rows. Given values are once, few, many or a class for expanded clones.

cdr3_length v_call clone_size cdr3_aa
13 TRBV2 NA CASENGGVYGYTF
14 TRBV13 NA CASSAGATYNEQFF
13 TRBV19 NA CASSIDLLETQYF
12 TRBV2 NA CASSEAKRTQYF
15 TRBV5-4 NA CASSRTVGANEKLFF
15 TRBV6-5 NA CASSPPGTGWRGYTF
13 TRBV9 NA CASSSDSGDTIYF
14 TRBV18 NA CASSLMTEDYGYTF
15 TRBV30 few CAWSPRILRAYEQYF
15 TRBV4-2 NA CASSQGDRVGYEQYF
15 TRBV6-1 NA CASSEQGQAKNIQYF
14 TRBV19 NA CASTPGSSGNTIYF
17 TRBV20-1 NA CSASRYSSPASDQPQHF
16 TRBV13 NA CASSLWGNANTGELFF
14 TRBV5-1 NA CASSGQGANTEAFF
13 TRBV5-4 NA CASSFAGTYEQYF
15 TRBV19 NA CASSTRGEENQPQHF
16 TRBV28 NA CASSLGLAGGQETQYF
14 TRBV5-6 NA CASSLIGSEEKLFF
13 TRBV10-2 NA CASSESGRETQYF
13 TRBV7-9 NA CASSLDVWDTIYF
14 TRBV7-3 NA CASSNRGQNTEAFF
14 TRBV30 NA CAWSGSGGQETQYF
12 TRBV9 once CASKNERNEQFF
11 TRBV10-2 NA CASGLNYGYTF
15 TRBV7-2 once CASSPKYTDTGELFF
17 TRBV3-1/TRBV3-2 NA CASSQVENRGVNTEAFF
15 TRBV4-1 NA CASSQDLGRNQPQHF
16 TRBV10-1 NA CASSEWASGGTDTQYF
16 TRBV7-8 NA CASSLATGGYNEKLFF
18 TRBV16 NA CASSQGRLNRGRTGELFF
12 TRBV27 NA CASSPPNQPQHF
13 TRBV12-3/TRBV12-4 NA CASSLSGDKPQHF
16 TRBV4-2 NA CASSPGWTSGSDTQYF
12 TRBV2 NA CAFKGRNYGYTF
15 TRBV5-1 once CASSRTVVGTDTQYF
13 TRBV9 NA CASSVSSLYGYTF
12 TRBV29-1 NA CSVVGGQEKLFF
15 TRBV5-1 NA CASSLVVGRNTEAFF
15 TRBV2 NA CASSEDGFRGGELFF
15 TRBV10-1 NA CAIPRGARHPVEQFF
13 TRBV7-9 NA CASSLGQTLEAFF
12 TRBV7-3 NA CASSTGGDEQYF
14 TRBV28 NA CASRRTSGIYEQYF